Below, one TCR beta chain is given with its context. A read error may produce the germline difference seen at one junction end. This sample also contains other DNA sequences that code for the same CDR3. The data stem from a study of shared clonotypes between healthy human individuals. Whole-study context: CD4 naive and memory got three plates each, CD8 naive two, CD8 memory one.

CD45RO negativity and positive selection for CCR7 defined naive CD8 cells, a population that excluded terminally differentiated effector memory CD45RA+ cells. This CDR3 contains 12 residues. Germline CDR1 and CDR2: MGHRA and YSYEKL. Repertoires were generated with immunoSEQ multiplex PCR, while TCRdb's copy carries only in-frame clones and drops some. Counted here are about 680,000 clones, around 90% occurring once; the ten biggest clones make up approximately 22%. The sample taken for sequencing was naive CD8+ T cells sorted from blood. This clonotype was obtained from a man aged 30 to 45 in good health. This chain connects TRBV4-1 to TRBJ1-3; D gene unclear. The CDR3 sequence is CASSQDGNTIYF. The CDR3, as DNA: TGTGCCAGCAGCCAAGACGGAAACACCATATATTTT.